These T cell receptor beta chains were read from a single sample in a study of vaccination effects on CD4 cells after COVID-19. Which antigens these TCRs recognize remains unknown. Clones were read by immunoSEQ multiplex PCR, and TCRdb kept only the in-frame ones, dropping some. The table records about 40,000 clones, about 67% of them present only once. Material: CD4+ T cells from PBMCs cultured without peptide, obtained after COVID-19 vaccination. These receptors were taken from a human donor who received a COVID-19 vaccine. CDR3s include the opening cysteine and the closing phenylalanine or tryptophan. D genes are given only for firm matches. Expanded clones get a size class; other rows say once, few or many, or leave the size out.

j_call	d_call	clone_size	v_call	cdr3_aa	cdr3_nt
TRBJ1-3	NA	NA	TRBV6-5	CASSRDPRSGNTIYF	TGTGCCAGCAGTAGGGACCCTCGCTCTGGAAACACCATATATTTT
TRBJ1-1	NA	NA	TRBV11-2	CASSLARDTEAFF	TGTGCCAGCAGCTTAGCAAGGGACACTGAAGCTTTCTTT
TRBJ1-2	NA	once	TRBV5-4	CASSLEGLGIYGYTF	TGTGCCAGCAGCTTGGAAGGTCTGGGGATCTATGGCTACACCTTC
TRBJ2-1	NA	NA	TRBV5-1	CASSLSGVGNEQFF	TGCGCCAGCAGCTTATCAGGGGTTGGCAATGAGCAGTTCTTC
TRBJ2-5	NA	NA	TRBV14	CASSLTGPGTQYF	TGTGCCAGCAGCCTAACCGGTCCAGGGACCCAGTACTTC
TRBJ2-3	NA	NA	TRBV4-2	CASSQVQDTDTQYF	TGTGCCAGCAGCCAGGTTCAAGACACAGATACGCAGTATTTT
TRBJ1-1	NA	NA	TRBV19	CASRKVGNTEAFF	TGTGCCAGTAGAAAGGTTGGGAACACTGAAGCTTTCTTT
TRBJ2-5	NA	NA	TRBV6-5	CASRSGTRETQYF	TGTGCCAGCAGGTCAGGAACGAGGGAGACCCAGTACTTC
TRBJ1-5	NA	few	TRBV19	CASSIGYQDPGVGRNQPQHF	TGTGCCAGTAGTATTGGGTACCAAGATCCAGGGGTAGGGCGGAATCAGCCCCAGCATTTT
TRBJ2-7	NA	NA	TRBV6-5	CASHLWELTYEQYF	TGTGCCAGTCACTTATGGGAGTTGACCTACGAGCAGTACTTC
TRBJ2-3	TRBD1	few	TRBV4-1	CASSFTGTEVTDTQYF	TGCGCCAGCAGCTTCACCGGGACAGAAGTCACAGATACGCAGTATTTT
TRBJ1-2	NA	NA	TRBV6-1	CASSEAARGGYTF	TGTGCCAGCAGTGAAGCCGCCCGTGGGGGCTACACCTTC
TRBJ2-3	NA	NA	TRBV27	CASSKSILGSDTQYF	TGTGCCAGCAGTAAAAGTATTTTAGGCTCGGATACGCAGTATTTT
TRBJ2-7	NA	NA	TRBV12-3/TRBV12-4	CASSETAREQYF	TGTGCCAGCAGCGAGACAGCCCGCGAGCAGTACTTC
TRBJ1-2	TRBD1	NA	TRBV12-5	CASGHGQGEGYTF	TGTGCTAGTGGTCACGGACAGGGAGAGGGCTACACCTTC
TRBJ1-1	NA	NA	TRBV5-1	CASSPPGAGTEAFF	TGCGCCAGCAGCCCGCCAGGGGCGGGAACTGAAGCTTTCTTT
TRBJ1-1	TRBD1	NA	TRBV7-8	CASSSGQGLGTEAFF	TGTGCCAGCAGCTCCGGACAGGGGCTGGGGACTGAAGCTTTCTTT
TRBJ2-7	TRBD2	NA	TRBV9	CASSETSGMASYEQYF	TGTGCCAGCAGCGAAACTAGCGGGATGGCCTCCTACGAGCAGTACTTC
TRBJ2-3	NA	NA	TRBV19	CASSMNGLSTDTQYF	TGTGCCAGTAGTATGAACGGACTCAGCACAGATACGCAGTATTTT
TRBJ2-3	NA	NA	TRBV3-1/TRBV3-2	CASSQDRASDTQYF	TGTGCCAGCAGCCAAGATCGGGCGTCAGATACGCAGTATTTT
TRBJ1-3	NA	few	TRBV10-3	CAISESQSTGNTIYF	TGTGCCATCAGTGAGTCCCAATCAACTGGAAACACCATATATTTT
TRBJ2-3	TRBD2	NA	TRBV3-1/TRBV3-2	CASSQETSGRKDTQYF	TGTGCCAGCAGCCAAGAGACTAGCGGGCGAAAAGATACGCAGTATTTT
TRBJ2-3	NA	NA	TRBV5-1	CASSLVPDTDTQYF	TGCGCCAGCAGCTTGGTTCCCGACACAGATACGCAGTATTTT
TRBJ1-3	NA	NA	TRBV5-4	CASSSMGSSGNTIYF	TGTGCCAGCAGCTCGATGGGGAGCTCTGGAAACACCATATATTTT
TRBJ2-1	TRBD2	NA	TRBV6-5	CASTHGGAGYNEQFF	TGTGCCAGCACCCACGGGGGGGCGGGCTACAATGAGCAGTTCTTC
TRBJ2-3	TRBD2	NA	TRBV11-3	CASSPGLAGSRDTQYF	TGTGCCAGCAGCCCGGGACTAGCGGGATCTCGAGATACGCAGTATTTT
TRBJ2-7	TRBD1	NA	TRBV19	CASRTDRGHEQYF	TGTGCCAGTAGGACGGACAGGGGCCACGAGCAGTACTTC
TRBJ2-7	TRBD1	NA	TRBV19	CASSQTGTGSREQYF	TGTGCCAGTAGTCAAACCGGGACAGGGAGTCGCGAGCAGTACTTC
TRBJ1-6	NA	few	TRBV19	CASSAQGAALVPSPLHF	TGTGCCAGTAGCGCCCAGGGAGCTGCCCTCGTCCCTTCACCCCTCCACTTT
TRBJ2-1	NA	few	TRBV24-1	CATSDLRGAEQFF	TGTGCCACCAGTGATTTAAGGGGGGCTGAGCAGTTCTTC